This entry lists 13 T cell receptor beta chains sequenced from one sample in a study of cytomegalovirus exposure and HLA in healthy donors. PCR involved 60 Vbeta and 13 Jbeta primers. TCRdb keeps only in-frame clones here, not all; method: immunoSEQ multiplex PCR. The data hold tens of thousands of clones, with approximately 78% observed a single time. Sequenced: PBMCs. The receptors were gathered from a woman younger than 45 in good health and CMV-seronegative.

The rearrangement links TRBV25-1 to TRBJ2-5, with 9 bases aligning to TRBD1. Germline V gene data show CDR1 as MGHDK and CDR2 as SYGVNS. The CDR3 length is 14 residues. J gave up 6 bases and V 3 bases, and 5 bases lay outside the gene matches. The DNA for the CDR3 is TGTGCCAGCAGTGATACAGGGGGCTCAAAGACCCAGTACTTC. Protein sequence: CASSDTGGSKTQYF.

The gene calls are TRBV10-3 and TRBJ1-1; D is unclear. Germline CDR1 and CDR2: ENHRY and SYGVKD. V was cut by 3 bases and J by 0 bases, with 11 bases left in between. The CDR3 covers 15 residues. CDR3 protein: CAISEDTFMNTEAFF. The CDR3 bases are TGTGCCATCAGTGAAGACACTTTCATGAACACTGAAGCTTTCTTT.

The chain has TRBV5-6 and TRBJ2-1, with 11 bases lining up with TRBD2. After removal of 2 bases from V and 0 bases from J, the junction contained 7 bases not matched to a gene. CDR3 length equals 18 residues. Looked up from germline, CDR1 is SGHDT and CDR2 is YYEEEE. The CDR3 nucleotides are TGTGCCAGCAGCTTTGAAGTAGCGGGGGGGTTCTCCTACAATGAGCAGTTCTTC. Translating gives CASSFEVAGGFSYNEQFF.

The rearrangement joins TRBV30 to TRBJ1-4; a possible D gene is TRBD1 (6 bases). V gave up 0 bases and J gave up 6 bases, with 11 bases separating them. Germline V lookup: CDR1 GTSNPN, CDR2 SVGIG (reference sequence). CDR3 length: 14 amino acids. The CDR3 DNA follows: TGTGCCTGGAGTGTACGCAGGGGATATGAAAAACTGTTTTTT. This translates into CAWSVRRGYEKLFF.

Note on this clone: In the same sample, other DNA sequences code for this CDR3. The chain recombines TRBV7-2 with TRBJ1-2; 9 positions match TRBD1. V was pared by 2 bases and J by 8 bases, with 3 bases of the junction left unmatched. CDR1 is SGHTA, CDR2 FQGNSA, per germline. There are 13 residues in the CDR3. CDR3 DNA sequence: TGTGCCAGCAGCTTACGGGACAGGGACGGCTACACCTTC. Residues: CASSLRDRDGYTF.

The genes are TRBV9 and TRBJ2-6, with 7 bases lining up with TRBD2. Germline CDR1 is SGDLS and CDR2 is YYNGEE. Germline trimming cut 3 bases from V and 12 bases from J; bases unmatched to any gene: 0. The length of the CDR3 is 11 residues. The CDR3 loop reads CASSAGGVLTF. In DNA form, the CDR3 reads TGTGCCAGCAGCGCGGGGGGCGTCCTGACTTTC.

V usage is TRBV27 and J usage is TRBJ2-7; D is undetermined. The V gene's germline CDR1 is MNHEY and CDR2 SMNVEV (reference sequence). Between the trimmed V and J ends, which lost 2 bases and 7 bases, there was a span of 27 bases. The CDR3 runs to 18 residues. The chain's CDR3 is CASSLRAFYLCELREQYF. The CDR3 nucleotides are TGTGCCAGCAGTTTACGTGCGTTCTATCTTTGCGAACTACGGGAGCAGTACTTC.

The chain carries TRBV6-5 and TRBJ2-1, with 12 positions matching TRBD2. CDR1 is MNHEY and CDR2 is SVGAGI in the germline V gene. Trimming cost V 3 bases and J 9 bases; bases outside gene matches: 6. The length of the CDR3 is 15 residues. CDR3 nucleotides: TGTGCCAGCAGTTATCGACTAGCGGGGGACGGTGAGCAGTTCTTC. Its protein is CASSYRLAGDGEQFF.

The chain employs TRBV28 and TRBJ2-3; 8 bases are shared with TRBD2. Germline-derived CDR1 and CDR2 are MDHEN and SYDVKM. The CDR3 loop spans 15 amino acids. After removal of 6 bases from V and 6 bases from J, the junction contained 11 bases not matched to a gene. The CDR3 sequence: CASSRGTRAGDTQYF. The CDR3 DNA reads TGTGCCAGCAGCCGAGGGACTAGGGCGGGGGATACGCAGTATTTT. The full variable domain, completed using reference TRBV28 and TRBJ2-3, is DVKVTQSSRYLVKRTGEKVFLECVQDMDHENMFWYRQDPGLGLRLIYFSYDVKMKEKGDIPEGYSVSREKKERFSLILESASTNQTSMYLCASSRGTRAGDTQYFGPGTRLTVL.

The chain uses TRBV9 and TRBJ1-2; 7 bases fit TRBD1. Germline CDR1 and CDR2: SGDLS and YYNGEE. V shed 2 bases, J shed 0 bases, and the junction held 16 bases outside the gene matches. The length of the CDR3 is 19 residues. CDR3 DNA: TGTGCCAGCAGCGTGTTGCCGACAGGGACGGTTTCACCTAACTATGGCTACACCTTC. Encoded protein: CASSVLPTGTVSPNYGYTF.

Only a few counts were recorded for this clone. The CDR3 DNA is TGTGCCAGCAGGAACAGGGGAGTGAGCTATGGCTACACCTTC. Translating gives CASRNRGVSYGYTF. The genes are TRBV2 and TRBJ1-2; TRBD1 aligns across 7 bases. This CDR3 contains 14 residues. Germline V gene data show CDR1 as SNHLY and CDR2 as FYNNEI. V dropped 6 bases and J dropped 4; count of bases not matched to a gene: 8. The full variable domain, in which reference TRBV2 and TRBJ1-2 provide the parts outside the CDR3, is EPEVTQTPSHQVTQMGQEVILRCVPISNHLYFYWYRQILGQKVEFLVSFYNNEISEKSEIFDDQFSVERPDGSNFTLKIRSTKLEDSAMYFCASRNRGVSYGYTFGSGTRLTVV.

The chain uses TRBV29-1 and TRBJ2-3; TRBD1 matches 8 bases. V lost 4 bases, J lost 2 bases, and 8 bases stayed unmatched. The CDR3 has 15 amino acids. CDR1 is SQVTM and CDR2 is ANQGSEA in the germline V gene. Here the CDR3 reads CSVALTGDPTDTQYF. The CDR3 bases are TGCAGCGTTGCCCTGACAGGGGATCCCACAGATACGCAGTATTTT.

The CDR3 reads CASSSSTEAFF. The CDR3, as DNA: TGTGCCAGCAGCTCTAGCACTGAAGCTTTCTTT. V and J are TRBV7-6 and TRBJ1-1, with no clear D. The CDR3 runs 11 residues. V lost 4 bases, J lost 4 bases, and 4 bases lay in between. Germline CDR1 reads SGHVS; CDR2 reads FNYEAQ.